Given below is one T cell receptor (beta chain) in context. Original handling: Cell counts per sample came from amplifying reference gene primers. This table comes from immunoSEQ multiplex PCR, and its TCRdb copy is limited to in-frame clones, with some not included. That table furnishes V, J and clone size, whereas the DNA furnished D and trimming. The repertoire has some 240,000 clones, approximately 80% of them found once; the top ten carry 7.5%. The entry originates in a study of blood T cell repertoires in COVID-19. Study in general: The cDNA or gDNA used as material had been derived from T cells, B-cell-depleted T cells, or PBMCs.

Enrollment of patients from Seattle took place during active infection, with longitudinal follow-up. V dropped 4 bases and J dropped 7; count of bases not matched to a gene: 19. The CDR3 has 19 amino acids. The V gene's germline CDR1 is KGHDR and CDR2 SFDVKD. This clonotype originated in a woman at least 80 years old with COVID-19, enrolled during active disease. The source material was peripheral blood. This chain links TRBV24-1 with TRBJ2-1; 9 nucleotides match TRBD1. CDR3 nucleotide sequence: TGTGCCACCAGTGACCCTAACGAGTTTACAGGGGGCAAGGGAAATGAGCAGTTCTTC. It translates to CATSDPNEFTGGKGNEQFF.